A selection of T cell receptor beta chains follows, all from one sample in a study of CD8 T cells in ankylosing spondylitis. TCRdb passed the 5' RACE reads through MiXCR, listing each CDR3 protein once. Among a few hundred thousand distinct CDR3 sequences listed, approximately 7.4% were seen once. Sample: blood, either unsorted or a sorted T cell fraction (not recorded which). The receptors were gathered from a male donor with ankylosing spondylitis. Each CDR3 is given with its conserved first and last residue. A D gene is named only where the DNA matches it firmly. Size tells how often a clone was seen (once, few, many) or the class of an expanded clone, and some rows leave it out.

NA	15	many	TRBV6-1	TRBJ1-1	TGTGCCAGCAGGCCGGGACACCGGGGGAACACTGAAGCTTTCTTT	CASRPGHRGNTEAFF
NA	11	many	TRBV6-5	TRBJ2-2	TGTGCCAGCAAACGTGGCGGGGAGCTGTTTTTT	CASKRGGELFF
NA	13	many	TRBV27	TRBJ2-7	TGTGCCAGCAGTTTCGGGGGGCTAGACGAGCAGTACTTC	CASSFGGLDEQYF
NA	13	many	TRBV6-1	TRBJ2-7	TGTGCCAGCCTACTCAAGAACGCCTACGAGCAGTACTTC	CASLLKNAYEQYF
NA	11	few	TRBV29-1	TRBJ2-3	TGCAGCGTTGAAAGACTGGGTACGCAGTATTTT	CSVERLGTQYF
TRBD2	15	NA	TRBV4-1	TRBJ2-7	TGCGCCAGCAGCCAAGATAGGAGCGGGGTTTACGAGCAGTACTTC	CASSQDRSGVYEQYF
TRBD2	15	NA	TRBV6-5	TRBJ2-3	TGTGCCAGCAGTTACTCTTCGGGGGAGGGAGATACGCAGTATTTT	CASSYSSGEGDTQYF
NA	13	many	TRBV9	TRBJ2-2	TGTGCCAGCAGCGTAGCCGGTCCCGGGGAGCTGTTTTTT	CASSVAGPGELFF
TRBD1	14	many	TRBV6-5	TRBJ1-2	TGTGCCAGCAGTTCAGGACAGGGCGGCTATGGCTACACCTTC	CASSSGQGGYGYTF
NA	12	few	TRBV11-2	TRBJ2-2	TGTGCCAGCCCTACCCCGGGGGGGGAGCTGTTTTTT	CASPTPGGELFF
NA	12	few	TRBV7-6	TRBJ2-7	TGTGCCAGCAGCACAGACTCCCACGAGCAGTACTTC	CASSTDSHEQYF
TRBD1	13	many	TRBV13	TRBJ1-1	TGTGCCAGCATCCAGACAGGGAGGACTGAAGCTTTCTTT	CASIQTGRTEAFF
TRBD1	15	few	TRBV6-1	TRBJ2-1	TGTGCCAGCACTCCCCGGGACAGGTCCCCCTTGGAGCAGTTCTTC	CASTPRDRSPLEQFF
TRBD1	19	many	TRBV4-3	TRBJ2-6	TGCGCCAGCAGCCAAGATCATGGACAGGGGACCGTTTGGGCCAACGTCCTGACTTTC	CASSQDHGQGTVWANVLTF
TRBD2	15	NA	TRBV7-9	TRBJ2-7	TGTGCCAGCACCCCTGGGGGGGGTGCCACCTACGAGCAGTACTTC	CASTPGGGATYEQYF
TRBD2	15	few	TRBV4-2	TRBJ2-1	TGTGCCAGCAGCCACTCCGGGACTATTTACAATGAGCAGTTCTTC	CASSHSGTIYNEQFF
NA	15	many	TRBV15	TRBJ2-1	TGTGCCACCAGCCCCGACCCTGGCAGGCAAAAGGGGCAGTTCTTC	CATSPDPGRQKGQFF
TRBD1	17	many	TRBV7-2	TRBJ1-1	TGTGCCAGCAGCTTAGCACCGACAGGGCTTTTGAACACTGAAGCTTTCTTT	CASSLAPTGLLNTEAFF
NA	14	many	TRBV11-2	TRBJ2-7	TGTGCCAGCAGCTACGGAAGCGGCTCCTACGAGCAGTACTTC	CASSYGSGSYEQYF
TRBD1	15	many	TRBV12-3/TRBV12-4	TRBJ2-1	TGTGCCAGCAGCGGACAGGCCTCGGGTTGGAATGAGCAGTTCTTC	CASSGQASGWNEQFF